This TCR beta chain came from a study of T cells after yellow fever vaccination. The length of the CDR3 is 14 residues. Trimming at V came to 4 bases and at J to 6 bases, leaving 8 bases not matched to a gene. Each CDR3 protein gets one entry after TCRdb re-called the 5' RACE reads with MiXCR. The sample records 400,000 or so distinct CDR3 sequences, roughly a sixth being singletons. The table lists this clonotype with a few counts. This material consisted of PBMCs, taken before the yellow fever booster vaccination. This receptor was identified in a man between 18 and 29 years old who received the YFV17D yellow fever vaccine. The chain employs TRBV12-3 or TRBV12-4 and TRBJ1-1, with TRBD1 matching over 7 bases. CDR3 nucleotides: TGTGCCAGCAGTTCAACAGGGGACTGGGCTGAAGCTTTCTTT. It translates to CASSSTGDWAEAFF.